This is a list of T cell receptor beta chains from one sample in a study of Ad26.COV2.S vaccination and SARS-CoV-2 variants. Profiled with immunoSEQ multiplex PCR; TCRdb holds only in-frame clones, not every one. The data contain 250,000 to 300,000 clones, about 90% of them singletons. The source was peripheral blood, collected in a trial of Ad26.COV2.S vaccine versus placebo. These receptors originate from a person between 18 and 60 years old who received the Ad26.COV2.S COVID-19 vaccine or a placebo. Both conserved end residues are part of each CDR3. The D gene is left open where the match is weak. Size is omitted from some rows. Given values are once, few, many or a class for expanded clones.

>TRBJ1-1|TRBD1|TRBV29-1|few
TGCAGCGTCGAACAGTATGGGACAGCACCTGAAGCTTTCTTT
CSVEQYGTAPEAFF
>TRBJ1-1|-|TRBV24-1|few
TGTGCCACCAGTGACCTACAGCTTATGAACACTGAAGCTTTCTTT
CATSDLQLMNTEAFF
>TRBJ2-2|-|TRBV7-3|once
TGTGCCAGCAGCTTAGGGGGACAAGCGAACACCGGGGAGCTGTTTTTT
CASSLGGQANTGELFF
>TRBJ2-3|TRBD1|TRBV11-2|-
TGTGCCAGCAGCCGTTGGACAGGACTCGGGGATACGCAGTATTTT
CASSRWTGLGDTQYF
>TRBJ2-5|-|TRBV19|-
TGTGCCAGTGCCAGGGGCGGGGAGACCCAGTACTTC
CASARGGETQYF
>TRBJ1-6|-|TRBV7-9|-
TGTGCCAGCAGCCCCGGGACCGGGGATTCACCCCTCCACTTT
CASSPGTGDSPLHF
>TRBJ2-7|TRBD2|TRBV5-1|-
TGCGCCAGCAGCTCCGAAGCGGGAGGGCGCAACGAGCAGTACTTC
CASSSEAGGRNEQYF
>TRBJ2-7|-|TRBV6-5|-
TGTGCCAGCAGGGGGCTGACGGGACCACCCTACGAGCAGTACTTC
CASRGLTGPPYEQYF
>TRBJ1-1|TRBD1|TRBV19|once
TGTGCCAGTAGTATTGGGACAGCCAACATGAACACTGAAGCTTTCTTT
CASSIGTANMNTEAFF
>TRBJ2-2|TRBD2|TRBV7-9|-
TGTGCCAGCAGCTTAGCGAACGGGAGGGGAGCCGGGGAGCTGTTTTTT
CASSLANGRGAGELFF
>TRBJ2-7|TRBD2|TRBV7-8|-
TGTGCCAGCAGCTTTGATCCGGGACTAGCGGGAGACGAGCAGTACTTC
CASSFDPGLAGDEQYF
>TRBJ2-1|-|TRBV7-6|-
TGTGCCAGCAGCTTAGAGACAAAGGACTACAATGAGCAGTTCTTC
CASSLETKDYNEQFF
>TRBJ1-2|-|TRBV5-1|-
TGCGCCAGCAGGGACCTTGGTGGCTACACCTTC
CASRDLGGYTF
>TRBJ2-7|-|TRBV5-1|-
TGCGCCAGCAGCTTGGCCAACGGAGGATACGAGCAGTACTTC
CASSLANGGYEQYF